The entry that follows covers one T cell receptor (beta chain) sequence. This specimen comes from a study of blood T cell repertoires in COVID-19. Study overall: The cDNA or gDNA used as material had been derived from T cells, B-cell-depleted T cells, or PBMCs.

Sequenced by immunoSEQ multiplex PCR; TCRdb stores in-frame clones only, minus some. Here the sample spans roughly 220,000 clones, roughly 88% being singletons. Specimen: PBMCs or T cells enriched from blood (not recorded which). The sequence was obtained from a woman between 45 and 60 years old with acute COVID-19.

CDR3 sequence reads: CATGGSTDTQYF. The CDR3 DNA sequence: TGTGCCACCGGCGGGAGCACAGATACGCAGTATTTT. The rearrangement joins TRBV24-1 to TRBJ2-3; D perhaps matches TRBD2 (5 bases). CDR3 length: 12 residues. CDR1 is KGHDR and CDR2 is SFDVKD in the germline V gene. Between the trimmed V and J ends, which lost 9 bases and 0 bases, there was a span of 6 bases.